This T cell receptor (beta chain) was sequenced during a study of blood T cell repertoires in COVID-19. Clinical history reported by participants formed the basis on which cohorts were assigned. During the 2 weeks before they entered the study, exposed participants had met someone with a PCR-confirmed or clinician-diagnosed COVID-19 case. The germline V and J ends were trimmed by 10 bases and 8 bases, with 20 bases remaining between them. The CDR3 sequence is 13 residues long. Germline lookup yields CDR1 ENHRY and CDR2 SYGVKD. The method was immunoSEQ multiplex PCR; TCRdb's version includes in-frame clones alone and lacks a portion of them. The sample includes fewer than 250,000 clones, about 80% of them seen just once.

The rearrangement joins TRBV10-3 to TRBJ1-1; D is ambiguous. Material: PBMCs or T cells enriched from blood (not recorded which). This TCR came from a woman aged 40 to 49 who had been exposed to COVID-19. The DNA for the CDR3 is TGTGCCACCGCCCGGGATGGCCCCACGGAAGCTTTCTTT. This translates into CATARDGPTEAFF.